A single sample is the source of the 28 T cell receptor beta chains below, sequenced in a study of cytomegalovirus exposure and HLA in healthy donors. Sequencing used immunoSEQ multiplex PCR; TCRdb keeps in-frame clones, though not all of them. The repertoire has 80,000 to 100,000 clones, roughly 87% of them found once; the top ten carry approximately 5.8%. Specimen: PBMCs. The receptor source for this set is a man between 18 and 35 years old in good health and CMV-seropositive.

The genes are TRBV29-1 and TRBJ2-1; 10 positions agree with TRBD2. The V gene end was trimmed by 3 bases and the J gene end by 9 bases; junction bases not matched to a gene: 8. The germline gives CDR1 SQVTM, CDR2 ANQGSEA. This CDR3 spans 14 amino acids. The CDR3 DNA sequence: TGCAGCGTTGAGGGTCTAGCGGGAGTTCGTGAGCAGTTCTTC. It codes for CSVEGLAGVREQFF.

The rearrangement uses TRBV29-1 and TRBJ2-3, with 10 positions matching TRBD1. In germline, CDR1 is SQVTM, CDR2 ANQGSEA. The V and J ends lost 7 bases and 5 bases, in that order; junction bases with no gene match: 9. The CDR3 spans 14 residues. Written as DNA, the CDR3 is TGCAGCGGGGAGCCCGGACAGGGGGGAGATACGCAGTATTTT. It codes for CSGEPGQGGDTQYF.

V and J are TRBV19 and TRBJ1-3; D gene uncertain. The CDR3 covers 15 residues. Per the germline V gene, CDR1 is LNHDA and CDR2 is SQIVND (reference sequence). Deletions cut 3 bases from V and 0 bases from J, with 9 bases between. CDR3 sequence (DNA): TGTGCCAGTAGTATTGGCTTTACCTCTGGAAACACCATATATTTT. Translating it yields CASSIGFTSGNTIYF.

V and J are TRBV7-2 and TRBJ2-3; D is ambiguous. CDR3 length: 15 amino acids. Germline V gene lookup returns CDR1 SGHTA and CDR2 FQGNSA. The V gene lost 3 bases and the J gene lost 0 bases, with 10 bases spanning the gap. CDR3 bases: TGTGCCAGCAGCTTTCGGGTGGGTAGCACAGATACGCAGTATTTT. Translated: CASSFRVGSTDTQYF.

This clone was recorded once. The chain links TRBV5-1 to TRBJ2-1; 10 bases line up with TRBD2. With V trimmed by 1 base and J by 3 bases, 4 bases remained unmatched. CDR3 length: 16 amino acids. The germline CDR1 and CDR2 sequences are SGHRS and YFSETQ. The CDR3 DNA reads TGCGCCAGCAGCTTGACTAGCGGGGAATTCTACAATGAGCAGTTCTTC. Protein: CASSLTSGEFYNEQFF.

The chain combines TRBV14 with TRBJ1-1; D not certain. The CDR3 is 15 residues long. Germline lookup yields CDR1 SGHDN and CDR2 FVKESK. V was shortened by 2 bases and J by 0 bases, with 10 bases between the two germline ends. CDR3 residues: CASSQSPGVNTEAFF. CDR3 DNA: TGTGCCAGCAGCCAATCTCCCGGGGTGAACACTGAAGCTTTCTTT.

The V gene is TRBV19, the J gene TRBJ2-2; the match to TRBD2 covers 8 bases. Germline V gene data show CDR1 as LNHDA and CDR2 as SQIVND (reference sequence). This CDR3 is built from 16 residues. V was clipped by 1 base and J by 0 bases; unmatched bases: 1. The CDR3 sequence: CASSIALAANTGELFF. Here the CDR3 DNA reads TGTGCCAGTAGTATAGCACTAGCGGCGAACACCGGGGAGCTGTTTTTT.

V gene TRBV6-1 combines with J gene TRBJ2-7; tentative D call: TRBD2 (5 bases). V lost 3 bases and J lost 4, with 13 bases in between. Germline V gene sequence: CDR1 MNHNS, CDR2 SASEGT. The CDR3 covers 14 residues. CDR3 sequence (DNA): TGTGCCAGCAGTGATTTACTAGATACGTACGAGCAGTACTTC. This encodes CASSDLLDTYEQYF.

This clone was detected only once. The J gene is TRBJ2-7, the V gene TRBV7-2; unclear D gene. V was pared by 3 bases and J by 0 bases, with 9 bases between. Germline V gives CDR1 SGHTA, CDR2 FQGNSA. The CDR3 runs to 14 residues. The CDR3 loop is CASSLVADSYEQYF. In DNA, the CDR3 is TGTGCCAGCAGCTTGGTCGCGGACTCCTACGAGCAGTACTTC.

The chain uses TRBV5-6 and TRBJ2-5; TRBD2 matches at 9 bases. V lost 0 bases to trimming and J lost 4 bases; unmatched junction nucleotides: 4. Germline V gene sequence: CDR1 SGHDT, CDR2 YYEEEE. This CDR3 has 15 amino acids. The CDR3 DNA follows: TGTGCCAGCAGCTTGGTTGGAGCGGGGGGAGAGACCCAGTACTTC. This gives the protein CASSLVGAGGETQYF.

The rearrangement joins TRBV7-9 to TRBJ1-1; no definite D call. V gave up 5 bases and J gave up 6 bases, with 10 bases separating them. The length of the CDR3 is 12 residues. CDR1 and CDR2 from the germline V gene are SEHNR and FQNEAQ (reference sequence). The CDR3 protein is CASSQKGAEAFF. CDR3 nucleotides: TGTGCCAGCAGCCAGAAGGGAGCTGAAGCTTTCTTT.

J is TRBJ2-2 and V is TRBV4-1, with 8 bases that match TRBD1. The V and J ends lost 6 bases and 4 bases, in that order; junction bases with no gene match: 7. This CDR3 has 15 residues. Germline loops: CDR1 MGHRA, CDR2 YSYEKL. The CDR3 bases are TGCGCCAGCAGTCGAGACAGGGGAGGCACCGGGGAGCTGTTTTTT. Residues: CASSRDRGGTGELFF.

The CDR3 DNA reads TGTGCTAGTGGTTCCAGCGAGTGGGGGGACGATGAGCAGTTCTTC. Translated: CASGSSEWGDDEQFF. V gene TRBV12-5 combines with J gene TRBJ2-1; tentatively, D is TRBD2 (6 bases). Germline V gives CDR1 LGHNT, CDR2 FRNRAP. The CDR3 totals 15 residues. V gave up 4 bases and J gave up 8 bases, with 18 bases separating them.

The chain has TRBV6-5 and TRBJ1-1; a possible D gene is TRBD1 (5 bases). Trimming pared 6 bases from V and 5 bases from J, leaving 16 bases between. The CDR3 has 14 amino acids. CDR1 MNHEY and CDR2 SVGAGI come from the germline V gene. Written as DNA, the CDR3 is TGTGCCAGCAGCAGTGACATCCGGGGGACTGAAGCTTTCTTT. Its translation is CASSSDIRGTEAFF.

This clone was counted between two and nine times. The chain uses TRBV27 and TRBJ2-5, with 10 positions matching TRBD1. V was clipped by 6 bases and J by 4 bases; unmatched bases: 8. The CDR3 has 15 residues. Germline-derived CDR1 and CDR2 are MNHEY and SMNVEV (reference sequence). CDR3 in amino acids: CASSNRDRGRETQYF. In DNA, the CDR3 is TGTGCCAGCAGCAATAGAGACAGGGGGCGAGAGACCCAGTACTTC.

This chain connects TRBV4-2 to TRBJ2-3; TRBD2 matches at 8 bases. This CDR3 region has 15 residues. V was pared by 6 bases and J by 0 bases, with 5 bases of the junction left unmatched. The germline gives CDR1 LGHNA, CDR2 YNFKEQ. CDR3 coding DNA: TGTGCCAGCAGGGAGCGGGGGCTAAGCACAGATACGCAGTATTTT. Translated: CASRERGLSTDTQYF.

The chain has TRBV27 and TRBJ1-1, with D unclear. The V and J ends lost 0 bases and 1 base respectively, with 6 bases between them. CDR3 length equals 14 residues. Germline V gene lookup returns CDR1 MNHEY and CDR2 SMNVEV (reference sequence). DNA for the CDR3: TGTGCCAGCAGTTTATCAACGGGGAACACTGAAGCTTTCTTT. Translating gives CASSLSTGNTEAFF.

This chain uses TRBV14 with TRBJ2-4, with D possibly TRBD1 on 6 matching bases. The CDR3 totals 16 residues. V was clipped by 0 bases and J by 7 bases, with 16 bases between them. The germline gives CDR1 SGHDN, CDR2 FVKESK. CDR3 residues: CASSQDSQGRTNIQYF. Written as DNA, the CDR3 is TGTGCCAGCAGCCAAGATTCACAGGGTAGGACGAACATTCAGTACTTC. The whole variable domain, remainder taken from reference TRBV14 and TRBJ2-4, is EAGVTQFPSHSVIEKGQTVTLRCDPISGHDNLYWYRRVMGKEIKFLLHFVKESKQDESGMPNNRFLAERTGGTYSTLKVQPAELEDSGVYFCASSQDSQGRTNIQYFGAGTRLSVL.

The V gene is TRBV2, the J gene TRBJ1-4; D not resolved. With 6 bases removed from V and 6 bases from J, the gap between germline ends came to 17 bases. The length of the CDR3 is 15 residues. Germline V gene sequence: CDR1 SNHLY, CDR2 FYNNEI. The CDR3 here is CASSPSRTADEKLFF. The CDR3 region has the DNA TGTGCCAGCAGCCCTAGCCGGACGGCAGATGAAAAACTGTTTTTT.

As DNA, the CDR3 is TGCGCCAGCTCACTCACTAGCGGGAGGGGGACAGATACGCAGTATTTT. Translation gives CASSLTSGRGTDTQYF. The rearrangement joins TRBV5-1 to TRBJ2-3; 13 positions agree with TRBD2. V trimming: 7 bases; J trimming: 3 bases; junction bases outside the gene matches: 8. The CDR3 covers 16 residues. Germline CDR1 reads SGHRS; CDR2 reads YFSETQ.

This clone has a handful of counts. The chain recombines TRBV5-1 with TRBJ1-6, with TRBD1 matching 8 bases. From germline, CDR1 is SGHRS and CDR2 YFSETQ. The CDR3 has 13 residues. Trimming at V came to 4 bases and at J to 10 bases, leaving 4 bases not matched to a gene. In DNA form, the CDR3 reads TGCGCCAGCAGCCCCAGGGGGCAGTCACCCCTCCACTTT. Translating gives CASSPRGQSPLHF.

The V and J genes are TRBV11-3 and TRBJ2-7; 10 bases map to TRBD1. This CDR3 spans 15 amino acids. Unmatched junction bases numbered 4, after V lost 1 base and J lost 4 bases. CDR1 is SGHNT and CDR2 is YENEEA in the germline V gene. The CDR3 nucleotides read TGTGCCAGCAGCTTAGCCGGGACAGGGGTGTACGAGCAGTACTTC. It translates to CASSLAGTGVYEQYF.

DNA for the CDR3: TGTGCCAGCAGTTTGACAGGGGAAGAGCAGTACTTC. Protein: CASSLTGEEQYF. This chain links TRBV28 with TRBJ2-7; TRBD1 aligns across 8 bases. The V gene end was trimmed by 3 bases and the J gene end by 7 bases; junction bases not matched to a gene: 2. This CDR3 is built from 12 residues. Germline loops: CDR1 MDHEN, CDR2 SYDVKM. Variable domain in full (rest from reference TRBV28 and TRBJ2-7): DVKVTQSSRYLVKRTGEKVFLECVQDMDHENMFWYRQDPGLGLRLIYFSYDVKMKEKGDIPEGYSVSREKKERFSLILESASTNQTSMYLCASSLTGEEQYFGPGTRLTVT.

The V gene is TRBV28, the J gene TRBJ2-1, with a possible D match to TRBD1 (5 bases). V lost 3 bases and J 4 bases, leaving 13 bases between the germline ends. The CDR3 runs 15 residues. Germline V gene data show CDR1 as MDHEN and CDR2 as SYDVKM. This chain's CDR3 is CASSLGRVLYNEQFF. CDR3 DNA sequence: TGTGCCAGCAGTTTGGGCAGGGTGTTGTACAATGAGCAGTTCTTC.

CDR3 loop: CASSPGQDNNEQFF. The CDR3 coding sequence is TGCGCCAGCAGTCCCGGACAGGATAACAATGAGCAGTTCTTC. The J gene is TRBJ2-1, the V gene TRBV10-1; 7 bases agree with TRBD1. CDR3 length: 14 residues. Germline V gene data show CDR1 as WNHNN and CDR2 as SYGVQD (reference sequence). The V segment lost 5 bases and the J segment 5 bases; nucleotides outside the gene matches: 6.

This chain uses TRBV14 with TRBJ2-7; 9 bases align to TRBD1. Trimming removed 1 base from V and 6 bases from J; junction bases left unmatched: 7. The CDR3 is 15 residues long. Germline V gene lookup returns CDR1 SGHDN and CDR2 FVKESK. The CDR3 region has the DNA TGTGCCAGCAGCCAAGGTGCCGGGACAGGGTTCGAGCAGTACTTC. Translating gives CASSQGAGTGFEQYF.

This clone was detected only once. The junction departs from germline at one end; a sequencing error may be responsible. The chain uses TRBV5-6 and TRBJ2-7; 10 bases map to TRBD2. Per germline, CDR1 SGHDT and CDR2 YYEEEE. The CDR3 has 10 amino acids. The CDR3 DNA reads TGTGCCAGCAGACCTAGCGGGGGCTTATTC. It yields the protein CASRPSGGLF.

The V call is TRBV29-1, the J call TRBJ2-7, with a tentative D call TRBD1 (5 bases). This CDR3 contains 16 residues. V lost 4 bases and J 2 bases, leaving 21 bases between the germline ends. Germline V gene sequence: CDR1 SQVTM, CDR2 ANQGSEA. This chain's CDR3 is CSVGGGISHDPYEQYF. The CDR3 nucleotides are TGCAGCGTTGGGGGCGGTATTTCTCATGATCCCTACGAGCAGTACTTC.